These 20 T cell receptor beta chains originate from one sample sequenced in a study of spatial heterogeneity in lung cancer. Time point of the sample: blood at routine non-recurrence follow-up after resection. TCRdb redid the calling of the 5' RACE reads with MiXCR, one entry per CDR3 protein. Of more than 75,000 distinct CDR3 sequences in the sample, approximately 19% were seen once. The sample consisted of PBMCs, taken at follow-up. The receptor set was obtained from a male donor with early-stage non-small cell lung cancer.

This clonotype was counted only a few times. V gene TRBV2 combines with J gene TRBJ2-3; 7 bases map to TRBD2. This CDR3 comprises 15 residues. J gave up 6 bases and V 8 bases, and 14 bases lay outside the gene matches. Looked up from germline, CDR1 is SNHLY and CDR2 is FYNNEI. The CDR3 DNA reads TGTGCCAGCGTATTGGGACTACCGGGAGCGGATACGCAGTATTTT. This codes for CASVLGLPGADTQYF.

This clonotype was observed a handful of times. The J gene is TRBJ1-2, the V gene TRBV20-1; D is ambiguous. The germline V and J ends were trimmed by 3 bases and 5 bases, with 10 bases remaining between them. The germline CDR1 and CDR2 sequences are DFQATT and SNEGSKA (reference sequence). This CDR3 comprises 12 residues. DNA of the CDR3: TGCAGTGCTAGCTCACCTACATATGGCTACACCTTC. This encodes CSASSPTYGYTF.

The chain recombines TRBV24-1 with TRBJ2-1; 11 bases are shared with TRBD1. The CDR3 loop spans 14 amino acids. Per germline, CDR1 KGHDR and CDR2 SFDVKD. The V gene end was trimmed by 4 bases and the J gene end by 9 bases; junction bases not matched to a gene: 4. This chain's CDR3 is CATSEGGQGGEQFF. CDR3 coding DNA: TGTGCCACCAGTGAGGGGGGACAGGGGGGTGAGCAGTTCTTC.

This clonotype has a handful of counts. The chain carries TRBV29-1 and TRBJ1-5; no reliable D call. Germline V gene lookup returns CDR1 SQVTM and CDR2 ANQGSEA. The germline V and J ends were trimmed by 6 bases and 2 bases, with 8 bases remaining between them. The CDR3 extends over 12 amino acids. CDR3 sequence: CSVKDGNQPQHF. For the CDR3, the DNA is TGCAGCGTCAAGGATGGCAATCAGCCCCAGCATTTT. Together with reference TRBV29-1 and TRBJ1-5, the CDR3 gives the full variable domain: SAVISQKPSRDICQRGTSLTIQCQVDSQVTMMFWYRQQPGQSLTLIATANQGSEATYESGFVIDKFPISRPNLTFSTLTVSNMSPEDSSIYLCSVKDGNQPQHFGDGTRLSIL.

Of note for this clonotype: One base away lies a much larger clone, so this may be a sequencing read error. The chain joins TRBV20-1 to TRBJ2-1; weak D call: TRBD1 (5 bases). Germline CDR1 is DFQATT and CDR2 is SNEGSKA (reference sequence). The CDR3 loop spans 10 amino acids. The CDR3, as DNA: TGCGGTGCTGGCCGACAGGAGCAGTTCTTC. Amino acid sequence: CGAGRQEQFF.

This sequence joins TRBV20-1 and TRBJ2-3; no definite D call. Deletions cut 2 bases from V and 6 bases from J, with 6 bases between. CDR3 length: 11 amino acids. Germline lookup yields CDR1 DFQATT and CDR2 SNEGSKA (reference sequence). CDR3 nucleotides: TGCAGTGCTAGAATCTACGATACGCAGTATTTT. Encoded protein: CSARIYDTQYF.

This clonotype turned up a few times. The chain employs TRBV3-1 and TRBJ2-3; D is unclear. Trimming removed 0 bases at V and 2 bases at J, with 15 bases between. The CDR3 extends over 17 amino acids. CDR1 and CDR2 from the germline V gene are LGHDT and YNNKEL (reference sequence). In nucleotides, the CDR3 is TGTGCCAGCAGCCAAGATTATAACCCAAACCCCACAGATACGCAGTATTTT. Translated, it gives CASSQDYNPNPTDTQYF.

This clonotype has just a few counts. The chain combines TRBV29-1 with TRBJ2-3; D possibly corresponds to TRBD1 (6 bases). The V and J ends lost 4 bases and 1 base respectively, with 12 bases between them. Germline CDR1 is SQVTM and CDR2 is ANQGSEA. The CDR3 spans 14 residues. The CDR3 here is CSVGGGSGTDTQYF. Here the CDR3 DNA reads TGCAGCGTTGGAGGGGGTTCGGGCACAGATACGCAGTATTTT.

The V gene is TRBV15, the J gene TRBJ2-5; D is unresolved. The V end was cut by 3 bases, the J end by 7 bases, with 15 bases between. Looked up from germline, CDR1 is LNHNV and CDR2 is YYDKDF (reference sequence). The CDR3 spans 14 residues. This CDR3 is CATSSLLDGGTQYF. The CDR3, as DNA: TGTGCCACCAGCAGTCTCCTTGATGGTGGGACCCAGTACTTC.

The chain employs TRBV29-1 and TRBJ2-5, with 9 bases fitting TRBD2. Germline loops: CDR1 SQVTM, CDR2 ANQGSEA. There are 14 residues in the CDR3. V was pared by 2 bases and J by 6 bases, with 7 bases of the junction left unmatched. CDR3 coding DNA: TGCAGCGTTGAATTTTTAGCGGGAGTCCAGACCCAGTACTTC. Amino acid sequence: CSVEFLAGVQTQYF.

The CDR3, as DNA: TGTGCCAGCATGGCGGGAGCGACCGGGGAGCTGTTTTTT. Translation gives CASMAGATGELFF. This chain links TRBV6-1 with TRBJ2-2; 7 bases are a match to TRBD2. Germline trimming cut 7 bases from V and 5 bases from J; bases unmatched to any gene: 4. The CDR3 length is 13 residues. Germline V CDR1 and CDR2: MNHNS, SASEGT.

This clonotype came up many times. This chain's CDR3 is CASSGGWEPQHF. The CDR3 bases are TGTGCCAGCAGTGGGGGATGGGAGCCCCAGCATTTT. The chain uses TRBV6-1 and TRBJ1-5, with D hard to call. The CDR3 length is 12 residues. V dropped 4 bases and J dropped 8 bases, with 9 bases sitting between them. Germline V gene sequence: CDR1 MNHNS, CDR2 SASEGT.

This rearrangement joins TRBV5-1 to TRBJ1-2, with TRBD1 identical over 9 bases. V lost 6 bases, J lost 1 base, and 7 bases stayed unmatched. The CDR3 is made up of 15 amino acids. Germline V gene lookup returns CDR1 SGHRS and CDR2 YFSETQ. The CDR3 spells CASKATGGLNYGYTF. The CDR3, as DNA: TGCGCCAGCAAGGCTACAGGGGGCCTTAACTATGGCTACACCTTC.

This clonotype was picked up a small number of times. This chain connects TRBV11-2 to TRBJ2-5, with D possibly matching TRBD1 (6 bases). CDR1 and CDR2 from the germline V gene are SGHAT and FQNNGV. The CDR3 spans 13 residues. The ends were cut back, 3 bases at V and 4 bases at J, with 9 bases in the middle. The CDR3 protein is CASSFTGTETQYF. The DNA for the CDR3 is TGTGCCAGCAGCTTTACAGGGACAGAGACCCAGTACTTC. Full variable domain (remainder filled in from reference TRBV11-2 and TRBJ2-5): EAGVAQSPRYKIIEKRQSVAFWCNPISGHATLYWYQQILGQGPKLLIQFQNNGVVDDSQLPKDRFSAERLKGVDSTLKIQPAKLEDSAVYLCASSFTGTETQYFGPGTRLLVL.

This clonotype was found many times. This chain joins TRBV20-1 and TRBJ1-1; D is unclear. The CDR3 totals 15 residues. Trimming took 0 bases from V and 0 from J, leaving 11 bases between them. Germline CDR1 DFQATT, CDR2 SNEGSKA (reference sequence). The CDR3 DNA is TGCAGTGCTAGAGATGGATCGGGAATGAACACTGAAGCTTTCTTT. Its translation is CSARDGSGMNTEAFF.

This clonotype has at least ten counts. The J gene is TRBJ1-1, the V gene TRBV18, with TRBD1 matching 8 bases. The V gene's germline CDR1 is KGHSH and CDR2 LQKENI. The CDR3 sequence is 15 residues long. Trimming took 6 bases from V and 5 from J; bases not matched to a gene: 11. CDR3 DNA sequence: TGTGCCAGCTCCCGCGGACAGGGACGATGGACTGAAGCTTTCTTT. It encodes CASSRGQGRWTEAFF.

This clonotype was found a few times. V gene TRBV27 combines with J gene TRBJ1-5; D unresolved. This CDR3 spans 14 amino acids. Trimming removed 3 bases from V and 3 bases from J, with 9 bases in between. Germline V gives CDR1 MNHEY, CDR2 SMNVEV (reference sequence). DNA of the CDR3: TGTGCCAGCAGTTTGGCCGGGTTCAATCAGCCCCAGCATTTT. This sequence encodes CASSLAGFNQPQHF.

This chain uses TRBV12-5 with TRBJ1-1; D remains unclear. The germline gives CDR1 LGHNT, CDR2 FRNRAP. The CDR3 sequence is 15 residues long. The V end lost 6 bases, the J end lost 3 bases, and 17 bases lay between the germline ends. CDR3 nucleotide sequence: TGTGCTAGTGGGCCCTATGGTAGCAAGCACACTGAAGCTTTCTTT. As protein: CASGPYGSKHTEAFF.

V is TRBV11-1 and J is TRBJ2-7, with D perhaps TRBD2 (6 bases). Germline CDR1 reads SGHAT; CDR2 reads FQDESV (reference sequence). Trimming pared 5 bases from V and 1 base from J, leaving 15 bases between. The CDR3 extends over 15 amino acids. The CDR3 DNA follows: TGTGCCAGCAGCCTCGCGGAGGGGAAATCCTACGAGCAGTACTTC. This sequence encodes CASSLAEGKSYEQYF. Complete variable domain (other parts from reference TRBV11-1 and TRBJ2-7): EAEVAQSPRYKITEKSQAVAFWCDPISGHATLYWYRQILGQGPELLVQFQDESVVDDSQLPKDRFSAERLKGVDSTLKIQPAELGDSAMYLCASSLAEGKSYEQYFGPGTRLTVT.

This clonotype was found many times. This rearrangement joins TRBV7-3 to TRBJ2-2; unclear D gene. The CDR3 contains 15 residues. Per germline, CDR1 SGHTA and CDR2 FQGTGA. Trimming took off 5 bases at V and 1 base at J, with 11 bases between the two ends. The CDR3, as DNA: TGTGCCAGCAGCCCCATAGGCGGGAACACCGGGGAGCTGTTTTTT. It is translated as CASSPIGGNTGELFF.